This T cell receptor (beta chain) stems from a study of blood T cell repertoires in COVID-19. TCRdb's copy holds only in-frame clones and misses some; the assay was immunoSEQ multiplex PCR. The repertoire has more than 250,000 clones, around 85% of them found once; the top ten carry approximately 5.7%. Allocation to cohorts depended on clinical history reported by the participants. Either two negative PCRs, clearance, or symptom resolution qualified Cohort 3 donors as recovered. In germline, CDR1 is SGHAT, CDR2 FQNNGV. CDR3 length equals 18 residues. Losses at the gene ends were 5 bases for V and 2 bases for J; bases not matched to a gene: 13.

The source is a middle-aged woman who had recovered from COVID-19. The chain has TRBV11-2 and TRBJ1-4; 8 bases are a match to TRBD1. Sample: PBMCs or T cells enriched from blood (not recorded which). The CDR3 DNA follows: TGTGCCAGCAGCCAGCGGACAGGGTCCGGTGCGACTAATGAAAAACTGTTTTTT. This encodes CASSQRTGSGATNEKLFF.